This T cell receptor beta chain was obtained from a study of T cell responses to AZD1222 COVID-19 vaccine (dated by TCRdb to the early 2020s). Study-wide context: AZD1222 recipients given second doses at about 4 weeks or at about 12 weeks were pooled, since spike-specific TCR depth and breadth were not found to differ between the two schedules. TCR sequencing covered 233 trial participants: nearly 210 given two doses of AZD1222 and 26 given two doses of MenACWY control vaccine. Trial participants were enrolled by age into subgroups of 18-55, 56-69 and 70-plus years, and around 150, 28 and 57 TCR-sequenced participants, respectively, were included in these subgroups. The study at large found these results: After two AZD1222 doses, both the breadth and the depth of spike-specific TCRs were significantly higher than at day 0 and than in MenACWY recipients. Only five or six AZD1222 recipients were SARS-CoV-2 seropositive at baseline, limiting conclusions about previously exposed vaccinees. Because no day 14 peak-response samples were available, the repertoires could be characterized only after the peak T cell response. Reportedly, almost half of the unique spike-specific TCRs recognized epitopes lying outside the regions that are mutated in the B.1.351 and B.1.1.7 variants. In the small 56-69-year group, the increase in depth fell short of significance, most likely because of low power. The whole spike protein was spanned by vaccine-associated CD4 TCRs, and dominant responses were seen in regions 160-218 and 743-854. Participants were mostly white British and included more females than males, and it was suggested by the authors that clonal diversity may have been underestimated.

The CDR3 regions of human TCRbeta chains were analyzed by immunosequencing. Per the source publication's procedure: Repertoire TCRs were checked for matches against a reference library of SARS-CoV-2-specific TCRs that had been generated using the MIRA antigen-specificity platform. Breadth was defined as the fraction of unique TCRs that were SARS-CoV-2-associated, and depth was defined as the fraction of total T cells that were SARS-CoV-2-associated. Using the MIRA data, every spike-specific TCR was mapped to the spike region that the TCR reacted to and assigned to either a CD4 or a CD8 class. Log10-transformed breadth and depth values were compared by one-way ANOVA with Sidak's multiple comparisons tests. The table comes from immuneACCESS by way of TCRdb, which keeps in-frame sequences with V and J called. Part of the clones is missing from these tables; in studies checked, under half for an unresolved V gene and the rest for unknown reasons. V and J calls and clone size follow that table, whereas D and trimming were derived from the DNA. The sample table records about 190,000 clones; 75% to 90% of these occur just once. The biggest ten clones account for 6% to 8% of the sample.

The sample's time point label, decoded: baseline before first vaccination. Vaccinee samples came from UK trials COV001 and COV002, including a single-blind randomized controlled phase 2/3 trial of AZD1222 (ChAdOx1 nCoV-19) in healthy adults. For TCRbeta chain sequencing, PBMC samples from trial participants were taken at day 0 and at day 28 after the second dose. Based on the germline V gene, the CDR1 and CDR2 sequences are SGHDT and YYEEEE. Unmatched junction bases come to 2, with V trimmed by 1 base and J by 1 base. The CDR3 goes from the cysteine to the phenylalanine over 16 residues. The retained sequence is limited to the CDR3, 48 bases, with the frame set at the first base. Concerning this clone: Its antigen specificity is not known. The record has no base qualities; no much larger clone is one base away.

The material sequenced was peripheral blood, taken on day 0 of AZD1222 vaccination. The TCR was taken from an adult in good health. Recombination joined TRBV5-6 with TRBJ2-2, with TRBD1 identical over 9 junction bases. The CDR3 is CASSLRDRVNTGELFF. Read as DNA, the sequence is TGTGCCAGCAGCTTGAGGGACAGGGTGAACACCGGGGAGCTGTTTTTT. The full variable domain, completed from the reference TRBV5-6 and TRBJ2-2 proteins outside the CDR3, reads DAGVTQSPTHLIKTRGQQVTLRCSPKSGHDTVSWYQQALGQGPQFIFQYYEEEERQRGNFPDRFSGHQFPNYSSELNVNALLLGDSALYLCASSLRDRVNTGELFFGEGSRLTVL.